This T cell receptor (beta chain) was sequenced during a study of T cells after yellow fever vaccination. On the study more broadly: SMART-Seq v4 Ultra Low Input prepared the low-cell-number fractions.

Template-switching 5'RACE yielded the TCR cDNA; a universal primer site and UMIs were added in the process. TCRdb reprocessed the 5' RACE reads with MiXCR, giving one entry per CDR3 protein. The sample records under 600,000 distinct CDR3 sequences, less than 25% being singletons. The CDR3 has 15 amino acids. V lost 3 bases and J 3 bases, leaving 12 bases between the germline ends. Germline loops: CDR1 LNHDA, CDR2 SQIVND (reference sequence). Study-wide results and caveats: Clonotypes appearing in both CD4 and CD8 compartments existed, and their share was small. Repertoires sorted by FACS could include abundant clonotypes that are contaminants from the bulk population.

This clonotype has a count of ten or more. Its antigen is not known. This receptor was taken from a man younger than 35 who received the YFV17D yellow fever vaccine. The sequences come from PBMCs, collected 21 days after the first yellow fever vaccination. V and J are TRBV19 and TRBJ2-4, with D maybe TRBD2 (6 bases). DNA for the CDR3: TGTGCCAGTAGTATGGGGGGAAACGACAAAAACATTCAGTACTTC. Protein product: CASSMGGNDKNIQYF.